This T cell receptor (beta chain) was identified during a study of blood T cell repertoires in COVID-19. Study context: T cells, B-cell-depleted T cells, or PBMCs supplied cDNA or gDNA.

The V gene's germline CDR1 is SGHTS and CDR2 YDEGEE. The CDR3 consists of 15 residues. V lost 10 bases and J lost 5, with 24 bases in between. Some clones are missing from TCRdb's copy, which holds only in-frame ones; the method was immunoSEQ multiplex PCR. The sample has about 480,000 clones, over 75% seen once. Before being deemed recovered, Cohort 3 donors had two negative PCRs, clearance, or symptom resolution. The sequenced sample consisted of PBMCs or T cells enriched from blood (not recorded which). V is TRBV5-8 and J is TRBJ1-2, with TRBD1 as a possible D gene (5 bases). This TCR derives from a woman aged 40 to 55 who had recovered from COVID-19. The CDR3 is CAPPLGGTGPYGYTF. The CDR3 DNA follows: TGTGCCCCGCCACTGGGGGGAACGGGCCCTTATGGCTACACCTTC. The entire variable domain, with the rest obtained from reference TRBV5-8 and TRBJ1-2, is as follows: EAGVTQSPTHLIKTRGQQATLRCSPISGHTSVYWYQQALGLGLQFLLWYDEGEERNRGNFPPRFSGRQFPNYSSELNVNALELEDSALYLCAPPLGGTGPYGYTFGSGTRLTVV.